The 11 T cell receptor beta chains in this list originate from one sample, sequenced in a study of vaccination and CD4 T cells after COVID-19. Their cognate antigens are unknown. Regarding treatment: approximately nine-day PBMC culture with coronavirus spike peptide pools or control peptides (ViraFEST assay). Gathered ahead of the COVID-19 pandemic (2011-2018) were the CD4+ T cells of the unexposed donor. Sequence data for DNA of cultured CD4+ T cells were generated by the Oncomine TCR Beta short-read assay. DNA came from CD4+ T cells after culture. TCRdb processed the PCR reads anew with MiXCR; each CDR3 protein has one entry. In the table there are about 6,800 distinct CDR3 sequences, under 45% of which are singletons. Source material: CD4+ T cells from blood, cultured in vitro. These receptors came from a human donor in good health.

The gene calls are TRBV19 and TRBJ1-1; perhaps TRBD1 as D (6 bases). In germline, CDR1 is LNHDA, CDR2 SQIVND (reference sequence). The CDR3 consists of 13 residues. Trimming pared 2 bases from V and 3 bases from J, leaving 7 bases between. CDR3 residues: CASSIKGDTEAFF. CDR3 nucleotides: TGTGCCAGTAGTATAAAGGGGGACACTGAAGCTTTCTTT.

The table lists this clonotype with a few counts. This sequence joins TRBV12-5 and TRBJ2-5; 10 nucleotides align to TRBD2. Trimming took 6 bases from V and 2 from J; bases not matched to a gene: 9. This CDR3 region has 16 residues. Per the germline V gene, CDR1 is LGHNT and CDR2 is FRNRAP. The CDR3 loop is CASGPGASGGQETQYF. Written as DNA, the CDR3 is TGTGCTAGTGGACCGGGGGCTAGCGGGGGTCAAGAGACCCAGTACTTC.

This clonotype has only a few counts. CDR3 loop: CSARTSGIYIQYF. The CDR3 DNA sequence: TGCAGTGCTCGGACTAGCGGGATCTACATTCAGTACTTC. This sequence joins TRBV20-1 and TRBJ2-4; 12 bases line up with TRBD2. The CDR3 loop spans 13 amino acids. Trimming at V came to 5 bases and at J to 8 bases, leaving 4 bases not matched to a gene. Germline CDR1 is DFQATT and CDR2 is SNEGSKA (reference sequence).

In its sample, this clonotype was seen a few times. The J gene is TRBJ1-2, the V gene TRBV28; D is ambiguous. Trimming left V 5 bases short and J 7 bases short, with 17 bases between. The CDR3 runs 14 residues. CDR1 is MDHEN, CDR2 SYDVKM, per germline. Here the CDR3 DNA reads TGTGCCAGCAGTGACTCTCGGAGGGCGTCTGGCTACACCTTC. Translated, it gives CASSDSRRASGYTF.

The chain joins TRBV5-8 to TRBJ1-5, with no clear D. Trimming took 1 base from V and 6 from J, leaving 5 bases between them. The CDR3 has 12 residues. Germline V gene data show CDR1 as SGHTS and CDR2 as YDEGEE. The CDR3 DNA reads TGTGCCAGCAGCTTGATTGGTCAGCCCCAGCATTTT. As protein: CASSLIGQPQHF.

V usage is TRBV19 and J usage is TRBJ1-2, with a weak D call TRBD1 (6 bases). Germline values: CDR1 LNHDA, CDR2 SQIVND (reference sequence). Trimming pared 5 bases from V and 1 base from J, leaving 11 bases between. The CDR3 has 14 residues. CDR3 region: CASSPLDSNYGYTF. CDR3 bases: TGTGCCAGTAGTCCATTGGACAGTAACTATGGCTACACCTTC.

This chain links TRBV20-1 with TRBJ2-2, with D maybe TRBD1 (5 bases). Trimming took 0 bases from V and 1 from J, leaving 9 bases between them. There are 15 residues in the CDR3. CDR1 is DFQATT and CDR2 is SNEGSKA in the germline V gene (reference sequence). The CDR3 DNA reads TGCAGTGCTAGAGATCGAAGGGGGAACACCGGGGAGCTGTTTTTT. This gives the protein CSARDRRGNTGELFF.

This clonotype appeared a few times. J is TRBJ1-3 and V is TRBV6-1, with unresolved D. The CDR3 extends over 13 amino acids. V was clipped by 6 bases and J by 4 bases, with 10 bases between them. The germline gives CDR1 MNHNS, CDR2 SASEGT. CDR3 DNA: TGTGCCAGCAGCACGGACGGGGGAAACACCATATATTTT. Translating it yields CASSTDGGNTIYF.

This clonotype was observed a handful of times. This chain uses TRBV6-1 with TRBJ2-3; D possibly uses TRBD1 or TRBD2 (6 bases each). Germline assignment: CDR1 MNHNS and CDR2 SASEGT. This CDR3 comprises 17 residues. V was cut by 10 bases and J by 4 bases, with 27 bases left in between. The CDR3 DNA reads as TGTGCCACCTCCGGGGGCTTCGGTTTGTCACGGGCAGATACGCAGTATTTT. Its translation is CATSGGFGLSRADTQYF.

The chain links TRBV4-2 to TRBJ2-3; 10 bases match TRBD2. The CDR3 totals 17 residues. Trimming at V came to 4 bases and at J to 0 bases, leaving 7 bases not matched to a gene. Germline lookup yields CDR1 LGHNA and CDR2 YNFKEQ. The CDR3 spells CASSPGTSADSTDTQYF. The DNA of the CDR3 is TGTGCCAGCAGCCCAGGGACTAGCGCTGATAGCACAGATACGCAGTATTTT.

The chain is built from TRBV7-9 and TRBJ1-3; 7 nucleotides align to TRBD1. The V gene end was trimmed by 2 bases and the J gene end by 0 bases; junction bases not matched to a gene: 7. Germline V gene lookup returns CDR1 SEHNR and CDR2 FQNEAQ (reference sequence). This CDR3 comprises 17 residues. The CDR3 sequence is CASSLLGGGSSGNTIYF. The DNA of the CDR3 is TGTGCCAGCAGCTTATTAGGGGGCGGTAGCTCTGGAAACACCATATATTTT.